This T cell receptor (beta chain) is from a study of identical twins. This CDR3 region has 14 residues. Germline CDR1 SQVTM, CDR2 ANQGSEA. Trimming removed 1 base at V and 0 bases at J, with 8 bases between. Unique molecular identifiers were in the cDNA, with template-switch universal primer binding. Using its own MiXCR run on the 5' RACE reads, TCRdb lists one record per CDR3 protein. The repertoire holds 690,000 or so distinct CDR3 sequences, with under 9% as singletons. Notes on the study in general: Insertions were fewer in abundant cord blood beta clonotypes, whereas memory repertoires showed none of this pattern. The authors noted that invariant MAIT and iNKT cells could partly confound zero-insertion analyses. Models predicted less out-of-frame TCR alpha sharing in monozygotic twins than was found.

This clonotype was counted at least ten times. Its antigen is still unknown. The same sample was also used in a study of yellow fever vaccine responses in identical twins.

The receptor comes from a woman between 18 and 29 years old in good health. Input material: PBMCs. The V and J genes are TRBV29-1 and TRBJ2-3; unclear D gene. CDR3 nucleotide sequence: TGCAGCGTTGAAGTCAAGATTAGCACAGATACGCAGTATTTT. Translation: CSVEVKISTDTQYF.